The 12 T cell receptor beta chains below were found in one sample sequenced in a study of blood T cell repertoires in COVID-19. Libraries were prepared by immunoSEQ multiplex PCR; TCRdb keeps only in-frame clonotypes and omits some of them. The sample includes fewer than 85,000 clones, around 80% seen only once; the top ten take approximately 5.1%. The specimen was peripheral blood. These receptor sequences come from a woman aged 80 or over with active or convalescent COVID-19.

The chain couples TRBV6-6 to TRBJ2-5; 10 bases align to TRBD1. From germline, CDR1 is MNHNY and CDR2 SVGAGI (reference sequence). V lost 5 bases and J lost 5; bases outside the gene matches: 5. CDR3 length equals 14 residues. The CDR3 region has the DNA TGTGCCAGCAGTGGACAGGGGGGTATGGAGACCCAGTACTTC. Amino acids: CASSGQGGMETQYF.

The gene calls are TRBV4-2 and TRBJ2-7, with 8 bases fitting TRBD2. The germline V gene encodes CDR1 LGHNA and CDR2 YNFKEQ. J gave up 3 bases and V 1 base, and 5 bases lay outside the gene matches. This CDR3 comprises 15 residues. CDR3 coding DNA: TGTGCCAGCAGCCAAGGGACTAGCTTCCTCTACGAGCAGTACTTC. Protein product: CASSQGTSFLYEQYF.

The CDR3 sequence is CASSQGGSGANVLTF. In DNA, the CDR3 is TGTGCCAGCAGCCAAGGAGGCTCTGGGGCCAACGTCCTGACTTTC. The chain recombines TRBV3-1 (or the pseudogene TRBV3-2) with TRBJ2-6; D ambiguous. V was cut by 1 base and J by 0 bases, with 4 bases left in between. Germline CDR1 is LGHDT and CDR2 is YNNKEL (reference sequence). The CDR3 length is 15 residues.

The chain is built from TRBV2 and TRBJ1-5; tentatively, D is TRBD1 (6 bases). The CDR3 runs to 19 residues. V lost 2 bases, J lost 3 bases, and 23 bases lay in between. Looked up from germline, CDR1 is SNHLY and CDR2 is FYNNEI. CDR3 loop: CASSEMRSRPQGSNQPQHF. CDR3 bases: TGTGCCAGCAGTGAAATGCGGAGTCGACCTCAGGGGTCCAATCAGCCCCAGCATTTT. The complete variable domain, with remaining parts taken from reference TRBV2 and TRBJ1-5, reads EPEVTQTPSHQVTQMGQEVILRCVPISNHLYFYWYRQILGQKVEFLVSFYNNEISEKSEIFDDQFSVERPDGSNFTLKIRSTKLEDSAMYFCASSEMRSRPQGSNQPQHFGDGTRLSIL.

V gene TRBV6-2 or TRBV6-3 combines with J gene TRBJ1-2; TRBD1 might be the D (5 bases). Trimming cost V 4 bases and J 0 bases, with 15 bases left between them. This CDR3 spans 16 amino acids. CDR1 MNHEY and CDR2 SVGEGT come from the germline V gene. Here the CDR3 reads CASSSQRQIANYGYTF. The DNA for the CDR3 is TGTGCCAGCAGTTCCCAACGACAGATAGCTAACTATGGCTACACCTTC.

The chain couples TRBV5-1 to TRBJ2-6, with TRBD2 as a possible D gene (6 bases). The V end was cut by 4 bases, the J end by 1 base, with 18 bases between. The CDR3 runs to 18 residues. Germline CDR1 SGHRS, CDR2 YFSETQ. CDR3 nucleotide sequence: TGCGCCAGCAGCGGGTTGGGCGGGGCCGGGTCTGGGGCCAACGTCCTGACTTTC. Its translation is CASSGLGGAGSGANVLTF.

The CDR3: CASSSEPLAGYTDTQYF. The CDR3 nucleotides read TGCGCCAGCAGCTCCGAACCCCTAGCGGGATACACAGATACGCAGTATTTT. J is TRBJ2-3 and V is TRBV5-1, with 9 bases lining up with TRBD2. After removal of 3 bases from V and 2 bases from J, the junction contained 10 bases not matched to a gene. The CDR3 is 17 amino acids. Germline V gene sequence: CDR1 SGHRS, CDR2 YFSETQ.

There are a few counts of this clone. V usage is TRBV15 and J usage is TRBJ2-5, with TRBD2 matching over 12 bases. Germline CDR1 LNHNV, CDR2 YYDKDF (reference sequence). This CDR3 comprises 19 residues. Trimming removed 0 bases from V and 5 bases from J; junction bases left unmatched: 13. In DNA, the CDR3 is TGTGCCACCAGCAGAGATCGGCTCCGACTTCTAGCGGGAGGGGAGACCCAGTACTTC. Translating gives CATSRDRLRLLAGGETQYF.

Written as DNA, the CDR3 is TGCGCCAGCAGCTCCGGACAGGGGGCTTCCTACGAGCAGTACTTC. Residues: CASSSGQGASYEQYF. V and J are TRBV5-1 and TRBJ2-7; 11 bases fit TRBD1. CDR1 and CDR2 from the germline V gene are SGHRS and YFSETQ. With 3 bases clipped from V and 1 base from J, the junction kept 3 bases outside the gene matches. The CDR3 covers 15 residues.

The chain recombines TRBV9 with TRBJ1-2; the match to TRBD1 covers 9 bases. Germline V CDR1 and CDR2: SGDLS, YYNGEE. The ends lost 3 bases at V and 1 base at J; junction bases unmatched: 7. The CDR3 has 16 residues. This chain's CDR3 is CASSALRDRVNYGYTF. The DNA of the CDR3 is TGTGCCAGCAGCGCCCTTCGGGACAGGGTTAACTATGGCTACACCTTC.

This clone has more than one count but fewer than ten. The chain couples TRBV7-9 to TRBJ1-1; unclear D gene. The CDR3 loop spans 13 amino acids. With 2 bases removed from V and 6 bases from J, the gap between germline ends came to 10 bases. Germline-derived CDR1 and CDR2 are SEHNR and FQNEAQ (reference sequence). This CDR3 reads CASSLLGFPEAFF. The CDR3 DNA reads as TGTGCCAGCAGCTTACTAGGCTTCCCTGAAGCTTTCTTT.

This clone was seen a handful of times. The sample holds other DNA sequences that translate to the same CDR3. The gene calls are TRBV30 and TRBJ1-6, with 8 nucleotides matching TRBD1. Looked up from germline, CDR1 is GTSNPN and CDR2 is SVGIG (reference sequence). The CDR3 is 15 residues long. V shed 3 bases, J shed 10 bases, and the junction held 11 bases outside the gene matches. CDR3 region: CAWRSSDRVNSPLHF. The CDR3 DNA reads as TGTGCCTGGAGATCGTCGGACAGGGTAAACTCACCCCTCCACTTT.